This T cell receptor (beta chain) is drawn from a study of T cell repertoires in aging, cancer and after chemotherapy. Looking at the study overall: Millions of TCR reads made up the full dataset. Overall study results and limits: In each cancer cohort, median generation probability increased across chemotherapy, suggesting thymic output rebounded. Age-matched healthy donors had significantly more diverse, less clonal blood TCR repertoires than untreated cancer patients.

Remarks on this clonotype: Its specificity is not known.

The template was genomic DNA from peripheral blood, not RNA. Germline loops: CDR1 SGHAT, CDR2 FQDESV (reference sequence). The CDR3 extends over 15 amino acids. V shed 5 bases, J shed 3 bases, and the junction held 7 bases outside the gene matches. TRB rearrangements spanning V, D and J were amplified using mixed TRB-A/B primers. TCRdb called the multiplex PCR reads again in MiXCR, with one record for every CDR3 protein. In the table there are about 740 distinct CDR3 sequences, about 21% of which are singletons. V and J are TRBV11-1 and TRBJ2-7; 10 nucleotides align to TRBD2. This receptor was obtained from a human donor with a blood cancer. The sequenced sample consisted of blood. The CDR3 sequence is CASSDTSGTNYEQYF. The CDR3 nucleotides are TGTGCCAGCAGCGATACTAGCGGGACGAACTACGAGCAGTACTTC.